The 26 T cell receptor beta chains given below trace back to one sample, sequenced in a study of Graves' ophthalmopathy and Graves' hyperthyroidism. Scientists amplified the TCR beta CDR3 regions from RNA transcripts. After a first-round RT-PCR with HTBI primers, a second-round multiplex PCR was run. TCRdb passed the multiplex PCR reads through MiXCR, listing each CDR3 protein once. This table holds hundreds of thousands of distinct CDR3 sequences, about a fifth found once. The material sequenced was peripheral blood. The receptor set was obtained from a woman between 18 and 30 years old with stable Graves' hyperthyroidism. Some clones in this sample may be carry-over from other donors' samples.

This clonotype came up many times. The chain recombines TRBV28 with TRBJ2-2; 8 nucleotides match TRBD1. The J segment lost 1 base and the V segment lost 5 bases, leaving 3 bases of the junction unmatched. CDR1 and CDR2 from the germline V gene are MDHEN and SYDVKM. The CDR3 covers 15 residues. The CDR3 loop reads CASSPTGGNTGELFF. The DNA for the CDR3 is TGTGCCAGCAGTCCAACAGGGGGGAACACCGGGGAGCTGTTTTTT.

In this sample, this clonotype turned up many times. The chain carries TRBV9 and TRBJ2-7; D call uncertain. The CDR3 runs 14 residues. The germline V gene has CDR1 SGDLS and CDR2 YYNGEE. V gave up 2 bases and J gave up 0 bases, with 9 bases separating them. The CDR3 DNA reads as TGTGCCAGCAGCGTTAGCACTGTCTCCTACGAGCAGTACTTC. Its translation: CASSVSTVSYEQYF.

As DNA, the CDR3 is TGTGCCAGCAGCCAAGGGGAGACAGGGTCTCTCGAGCAGTACTTC. This codes for CASSQGETGSLEQYF. The chain combines TRBV4-2 with TRBJ2-7, with 7 bases that match TRBD1. The CDR3 consists of 15 residues. Germline V lookup: CDR1 LGHNA, CDR2 YNFKEQ. The trim removed 1 base at V and 6 bases at J, leaving 9 bases unmatched.

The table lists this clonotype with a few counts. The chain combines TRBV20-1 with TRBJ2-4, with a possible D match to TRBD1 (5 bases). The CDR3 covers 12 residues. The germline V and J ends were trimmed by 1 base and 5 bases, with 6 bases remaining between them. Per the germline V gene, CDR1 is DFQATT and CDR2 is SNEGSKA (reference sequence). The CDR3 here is CSARGGENIQYF. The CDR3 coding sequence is TGCAGTGCTAGAGGGGGCGAAAACATTCAGTACTTC.

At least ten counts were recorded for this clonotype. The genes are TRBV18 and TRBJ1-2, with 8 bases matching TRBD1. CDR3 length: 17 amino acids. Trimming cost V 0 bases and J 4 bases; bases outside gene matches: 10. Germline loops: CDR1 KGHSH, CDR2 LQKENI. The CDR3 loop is CASSPPVTGGSGYGYTF. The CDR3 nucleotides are TGTGCCAGCTCACCACCGGTTACAGGGGGGTCCGGCTATGGCTACACCTTC.

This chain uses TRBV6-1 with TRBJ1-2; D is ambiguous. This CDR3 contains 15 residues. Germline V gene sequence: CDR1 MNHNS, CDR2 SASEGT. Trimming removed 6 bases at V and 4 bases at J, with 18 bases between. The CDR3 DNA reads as TGTGCCAGCAGCAGCCTAAGGAGGGATGGCTATGGCTACACCTTC. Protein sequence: CASSSLRRDGYGYTF.

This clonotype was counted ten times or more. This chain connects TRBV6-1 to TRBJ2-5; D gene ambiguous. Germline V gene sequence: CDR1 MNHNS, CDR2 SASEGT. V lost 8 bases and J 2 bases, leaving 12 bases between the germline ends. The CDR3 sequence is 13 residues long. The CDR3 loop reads CASHESSQETQYF. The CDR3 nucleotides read TGTGCCAGCCACGAATCTTCTCAAGAGACCCAGTACTTC.

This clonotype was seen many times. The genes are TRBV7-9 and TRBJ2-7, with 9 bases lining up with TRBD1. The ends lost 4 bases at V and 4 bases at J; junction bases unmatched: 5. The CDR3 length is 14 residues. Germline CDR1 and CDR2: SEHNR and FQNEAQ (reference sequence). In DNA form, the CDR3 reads TGTGCCAGCAGCTCCCGGGGACAGGGATACGAGCAGTACTTC. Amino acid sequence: CASSSRGQGYEQYF.

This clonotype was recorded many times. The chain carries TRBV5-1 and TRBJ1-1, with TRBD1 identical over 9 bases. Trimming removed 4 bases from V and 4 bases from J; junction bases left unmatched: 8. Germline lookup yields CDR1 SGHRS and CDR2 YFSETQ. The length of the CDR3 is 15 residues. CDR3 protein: CASSRGTGGTTEAFF. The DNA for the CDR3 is TGCGCCAGCAGCCGCGGAACAGGGGGCACCACTGAAGCTTTCTTT.

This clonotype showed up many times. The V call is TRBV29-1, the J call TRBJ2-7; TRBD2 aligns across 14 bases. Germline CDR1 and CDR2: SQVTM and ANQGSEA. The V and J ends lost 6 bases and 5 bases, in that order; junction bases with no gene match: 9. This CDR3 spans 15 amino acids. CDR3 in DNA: TGCAGCGTCACTGGACTAGCGGGGGGCCTCCACGAGCAGTACTTC. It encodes CSVTGLAGGLHEQYF.

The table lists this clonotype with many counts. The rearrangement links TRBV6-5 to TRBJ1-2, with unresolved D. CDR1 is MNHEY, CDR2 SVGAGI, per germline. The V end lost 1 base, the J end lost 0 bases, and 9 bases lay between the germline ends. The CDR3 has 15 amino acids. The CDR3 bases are TGTGCCAGCAGTTACTTAGACCCAGCTAACTATGGCTACACCTTC. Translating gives CASSYLDPANYGYTF.

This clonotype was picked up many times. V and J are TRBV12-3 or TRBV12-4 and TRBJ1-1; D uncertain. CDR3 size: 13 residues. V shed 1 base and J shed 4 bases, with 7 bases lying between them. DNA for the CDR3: TGTGCCAGCAGTTTAGAAGAGAGCACTGAAGCTTTCTTT. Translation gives CASSLEESTEAFF.

The CDR3 region is CAWSGGSSGQTYEQYF. Here the CDR3 DNA reads TGTGCCTGGAGTGGGGGGAGTAGCGGACAAACCTACGAGCAGTACTTC. The V and J genes are TRBV30 and TRBJ2-7, with D possibly being TRBD2 (6 bases). This CDR3 has 16 residues. V dropped 1 base and J dropped 2 bases, with 18 bases sitting between them. The germline CDR1 and CDR2 sequences are GTSNPN and SVGIG (reference sequence).

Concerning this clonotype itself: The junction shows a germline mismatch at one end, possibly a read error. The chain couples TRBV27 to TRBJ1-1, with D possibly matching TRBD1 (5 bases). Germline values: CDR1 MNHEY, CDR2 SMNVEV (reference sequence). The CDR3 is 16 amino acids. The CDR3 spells CASSQPRGVGNTEACF. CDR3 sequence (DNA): TGTGCCAGCAGCCAACCCCGGGGGGTTGGGAACACTGAAGCTTGCTTT.

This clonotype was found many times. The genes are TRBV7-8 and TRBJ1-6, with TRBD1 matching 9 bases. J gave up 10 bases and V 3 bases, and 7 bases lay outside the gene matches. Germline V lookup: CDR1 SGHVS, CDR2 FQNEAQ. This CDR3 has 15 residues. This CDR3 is CASSLGDRGVSPLHF. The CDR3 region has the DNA TGTGCCAGCAGCTTGGGCGACAGGGGGGTCTCACCCCTCCACTTT.

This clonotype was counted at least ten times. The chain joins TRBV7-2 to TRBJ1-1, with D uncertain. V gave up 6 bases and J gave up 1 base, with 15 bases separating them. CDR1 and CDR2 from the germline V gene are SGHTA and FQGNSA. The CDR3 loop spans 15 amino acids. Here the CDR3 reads CASSFQGVANTEAFF. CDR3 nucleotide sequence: TGTGCCAGCAGTTTTCAAGGAGTGGCGAACACTGAAGCTTTCTTT.

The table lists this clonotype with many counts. CDR3 DNA sequence: TGTGCCAGCAGTGCCCGACAGGGTGGAGGGTGGGGTCAGCCCCAGCATTTT. The encoded protein is CASSARQGGGWGQPQHF. The V gene is TRBV27, the J gene TRBJ1-5; 7 nucleotides align to TRBD1. With V trimmed by 5 bases and J by 6 bases, 16 bases remained unmatched. The germline V gene has CDR1 MNHEY and CDR2 SMNVEV (reference sequence). The length of the CDR3 is 17 residues.

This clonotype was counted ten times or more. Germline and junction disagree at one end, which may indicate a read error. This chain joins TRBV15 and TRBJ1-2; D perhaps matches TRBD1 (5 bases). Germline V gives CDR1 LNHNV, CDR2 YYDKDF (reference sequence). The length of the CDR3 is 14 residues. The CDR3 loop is CATSRETANYGHTF. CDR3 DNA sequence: TGTGCCACCAGCAGAGAGACAGCCAACTATGGCCACACCTTC. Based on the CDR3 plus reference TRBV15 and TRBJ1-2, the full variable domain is DAMVIQNPRYQVTQFGKPVTLSCSQTLNHNVMYWYQQKSSQAPKLLFHYYDKDFNNEADTPDNFQSRRPNTSFCFLDIRSPGLGDTAMYLCATSRETANYGHTFGSGTRLTVV.

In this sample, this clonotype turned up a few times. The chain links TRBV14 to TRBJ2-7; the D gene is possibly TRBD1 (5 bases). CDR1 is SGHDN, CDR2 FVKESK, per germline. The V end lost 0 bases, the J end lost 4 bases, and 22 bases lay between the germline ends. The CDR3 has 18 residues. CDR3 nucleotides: TGTGCCAGCAGCCAAGATCCTCAGGGTTGGTTCTCTACGTACGAGCAGTACTTC. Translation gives CASSQDPQGWFSTYEQYF.

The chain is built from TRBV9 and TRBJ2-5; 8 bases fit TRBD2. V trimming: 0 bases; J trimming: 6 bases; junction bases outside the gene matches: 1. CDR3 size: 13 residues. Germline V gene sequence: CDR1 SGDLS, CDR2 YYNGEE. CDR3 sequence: CASSVVAGQTQYF. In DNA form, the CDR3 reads TGTGCCAGCAGCGTAGTAGCGGGGCAGACCCAGTACTTC. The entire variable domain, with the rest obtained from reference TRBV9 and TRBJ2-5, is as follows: DSGVTQTPKHLITATGQRVTLRCSPRSGDLSVYWYQQSLDQGLQFLIQYYNGEERAKGNILERFSAQQFPDLHSELNLSSLELGDSALYFCASSVVAGQTQYFGPGTRLLVL.

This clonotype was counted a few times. As DNA, the CDR3 is TGTGCCAGCAGCATAGGGTATTCAGGGGGCCACGAGCAGTACTTC. This gives the protein CASSIGYSGGHEQYF. The gene calls are TRBV12-3 or TRBV12-4 and TRBJ2-7; 8 positions agree with TRBD1. The CDR3 consists of 15 residues. V shed 6 bases, J shed 5 bases, and the junction held 12 bases outside the gene matches.

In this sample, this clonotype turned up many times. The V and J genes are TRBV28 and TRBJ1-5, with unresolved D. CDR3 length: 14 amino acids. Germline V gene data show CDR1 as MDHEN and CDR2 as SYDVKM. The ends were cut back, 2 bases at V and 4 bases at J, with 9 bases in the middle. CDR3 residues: CASSLGPRNQPQHF. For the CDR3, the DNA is TGTGCCAGCAGTTTAGGTCCCAGAAATCAGCCCCAGCATTTT.

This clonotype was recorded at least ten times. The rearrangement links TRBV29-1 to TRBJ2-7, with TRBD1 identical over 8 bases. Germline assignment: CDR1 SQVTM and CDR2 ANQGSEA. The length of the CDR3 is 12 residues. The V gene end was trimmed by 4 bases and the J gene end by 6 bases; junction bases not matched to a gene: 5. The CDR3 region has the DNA TGCAGCGTTGGTAACAGGGGGGCCGAGCAGTACTTC. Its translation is CSVGNRGAEQYF.

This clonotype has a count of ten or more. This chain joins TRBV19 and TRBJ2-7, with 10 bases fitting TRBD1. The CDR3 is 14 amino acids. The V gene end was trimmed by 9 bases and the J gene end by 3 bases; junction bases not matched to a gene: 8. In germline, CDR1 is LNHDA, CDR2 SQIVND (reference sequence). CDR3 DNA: TGTGCCAGCGCCACTCGGGACAGGGGCTACGAGCAGTACTTC. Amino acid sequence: CASATRDRGYEQYF.

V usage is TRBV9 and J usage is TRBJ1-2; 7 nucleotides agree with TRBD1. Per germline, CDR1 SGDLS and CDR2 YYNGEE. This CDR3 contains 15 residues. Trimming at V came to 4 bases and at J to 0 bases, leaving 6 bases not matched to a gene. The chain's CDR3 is CASSLRDRTNYGYTF. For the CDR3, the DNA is TGTGCCAGCAGCCTGAGGGACAGAACTAACTATGGCTACACCTTC.

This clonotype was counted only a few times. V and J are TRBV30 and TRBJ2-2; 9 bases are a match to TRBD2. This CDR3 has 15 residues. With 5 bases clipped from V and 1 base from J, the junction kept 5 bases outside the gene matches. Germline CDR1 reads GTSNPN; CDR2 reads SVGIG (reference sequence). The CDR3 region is CAWQTSGLNTGELFF. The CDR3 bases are TGTGCCTGGCAGACTAGCGGATTGAACACCGGGGAGCTGTTTTTT.